Listed below are T cell receptor beta chains from one sample, sequenced in a study of cytomegalovirus exposure and HLA in healthy donors. Repertoires were generated with immunoSEQ multiplex PCR, while TCRdb's copy carries only in-frame clones and drops some. The table records 150,000 to 200,000 clones, roughly 83% of them present only once. The sample consisted of PBMCs. The receptors shown here come from a woman in her forties or fifties in good health and CMV-seronegative. Each CDR3 is given with its conserved first and last residue. A D gene is named only where the DNA matches it firmly. Clone size, where shown, is once, few, many, or a class for clones that have expanded.

V	J	size	D	DNA	CDR3
TRBV5-4	TRBJ2-7	once	TRBD2	TGTGCCAGCAGCAGGGGCGGGGGGCTCTCCTACGAGCAGTACTTC	CASSRGGGLSYEQYF
TRBV5-1	TRBJ1-4	NA	TRBD1	TGCGCCAGCAGCAGTCGACAGGGAAATAATGAAAAACTGTTTTTT	CASSSRQGNNEKLFF
TRBV4-3	TRBJ1-3	NA	TRBD1	TGCGCCAGCAGCCACACGGACAGGGGAAACACCATATATTTT	CASSHTDRGNTIYF
TRBV10-3	TRBJ2-3	NA	TRBD2	TGTGCCATCAGTGAGGCCTCGACTAGCGGGAGTCGAAATACGCAGTATTTT	CAISEASTSGSRNTQYF
TRBV10-3	TRBJ1-5	NA	NA	TGTGCCATCAGCCCCGGGGGGGAGGCCCAGCATTTT	CAISPGGEAQHF
TRBV7-9	TRBJ2-1	NA	TRBD2	TGTGCCAGCAGAGCCCTTTCTAGCGGGCCGGGGATTGAGCAGTTCTTC	CASRALSSGPGIEQFF
TRBV5-4	TRBJ2-7	few	TRBD2	TGTGCCAGCAGCTTGGTGCGGACTAGCGGAGCGGGCAACGAGCAGTACTTC	CASSLVRTSGAGNEQYF
TRBV7-8	TRBJ2-2	NA	NA	TGTGCCAGCAGCACCCTGGGGAGCGGGGAGCTGTTTTTT	CASSTLGSGELFF
TRBV19	TRBJ2-4	few	TRBD2	TGTGCCAGTACGGTCCAACTAGCGGCCTTGGGGGGCATTCAGTACTTC	CASTVQLAALGGIQYF
TRBV18	TRBJ2-7	NA	NA	TGTGCCAGCTCACCACCGCCGGGCTCCTACGAGCAGTACTTC	CASSPPPGSYEQYF
TRBV28	TRBJ1-4	NA	NA	TGTGCCAGCAGTTCGGGGAGCGTTATTAATGAAAAACTGTTTTTT	CASSSGSVINEKLFF
TRBV18	TRBJ2-5	NA	TRBD2	TGTGCCAGCTCCCCCGTAGCGGGAGAAGAGACCCAGTACTTC	CASSPVAGEETQYF
TRBV20-1	TRBJ1-1	few	NA	TGCAGTGCCGGGGGTTACGCTGAAGCTTTCTTT	CSAGGYAEAFF
TRBV6-5	TRBJ1-1	few	NA	TGTGCCAGCAGTTACTCTACAGGGAAAACTGAAGCTTTCTTT	CASSYSTGKTEAFF
TRBV11-2	TRBJ2-1	NA	TRBD1	TGTGCCAGCAGCTTGGGGACAGGGGGCATCTCCTACAATGAGCAGTTCTTC	CASSLGTGGISYNEQFF
TRBV7-8	TRBJ1-2	NA	NA	TGTGCCAGCAGCTTAGTCTCCGGCGGGGGAAACTATGGCTACACCTTC	CASSLVSGGGNYGYTF
TRBV27	TRBJ1-2	NA	TRBD1	TGTGCCAGCGGGGGGACAGTTTATGGCTACACCTTC	CASGGTVYGYTF
TRBV29-1	TRBJ1-2	NA	TRBD1	TGCAGCGTTGAATTGACAGGGAATCTTAACTATGGCTACACCTTC	CSVELTGNLNYGYTF
TRBV12-5	TRBJ1-2	few	NA	TGTGCTAGTGGTTTGGGGGGGGACTATGGCTACACCTTC	CASGLGGDYGYTF
TRBV28	TRBJ2-5	NA	NA	TGTGCCAGCAGAGGGAGTCTGAGGGAGACCCAGTACTTC	CASRGSLRETQYF
TRBV5-1	TRBJ2-2	NA	TRBD2	TGCGCCAGCAGCTCAGGACTAGCGGGAGTTTCCCCTTCCGGGGAGCTGTTTTTT	CASSSGLAGVSPSGELFF
TRBV21-1	TRBJ1-2	once	NA	TGTGCCAGCAGCATCCCGGGACAGGGGATCTATGGCTACACCTTC	CASSIPGQGIYGYTF
TRBV10-3	TRBJ2-3	NA	TRBD2	TGTGCCATCGGGAAAACTACTAGCGGGTCTACAGATACGCAGTATTTT	CAIGKTTSGSTDTQYF
TRBV5-5	TRBJ1-1	NA	NA	TGTGCCAGCAGCCAAATGGCAGGGAACCTCCTGCGGACTGAAGCTTTCTTT	CASSQMAGNLLRTEAFF
TRBV2	TRBJ1-5	NA	NA	TGTGCCAGCAAATTCGGGGTTGAACAGCCCCAGCATTTT	CASKFGVEQPQHF
TRBV7-2	TRBJ2-1	NA	NA	TGTGCCAGCAGCTTAGCCACAGGGAGCTCCTACAATGAGCAGTTCTTC	CASSLATGSSYNEQFF
TRBV28	TRBJ1-1	NA	NA	TGTGCCAGCAGTCCCGGAGGCACTGAAGCTTTCTTT	CASSPGGTEAFF
TRBV7-8	TRBJ2-3	NA	NA	TGTGCCAGCAGCCAAAACTACAGGGAGCGCACAGATACGCAGTATTTT	CASSQNYRERTDTQYF
TRBV11-2	TRBJ1-2	NA	TRBD1	TGTGCCAGCAGCTTCCCCTCGGGACAGACTAACTATGGCTACACCTTC	CASSFPSGQTNYGYTF
TRBV7-3	TRBJ2-1	NA	NA	TGTGCCAGCAGCTTAAACAGGGCGGACAATGAGCAGTTCTTC	CASSLNRADNEQFF
TRBV6-5	TRBJ1-2	few	TRBD1	TGTGCCAGCGGGACAGGGTGGGTCGGCTACACCTTC	CASGTGWVGYTF
TRBV5-6	TRBJ1-3	NA	TRBD1	TGTGCCAGCAGCGCGACAGGGATTCGCAGTAACACCATATATTTT	CASSATGIRSNTIYF
TRBV2	TRBJ1-2	few	TRBD1	TGTGCCAGCAGCGGGACAGGGGTCTATGGCTACACCTTC	CASSGTGVYGYTF
TRBV7-9	TRBJ1-5	NA	TRBD1	TGTGCCAGCAGCTTAACAACCGGGACAGGGGTCTATAGCAATCAGCCCCAGCATTTT	CASSLTTGTGVYSNQPQHF
TRBV5-4	TRBJ1-2	NA	TRBD1	TGTGCCAGCAGCTTGGCTTGGGACAGCTATGGCTACACCTTC	CASSLAWDSYGYTF
TRBV7-3	TRBJ2-1	NA	NA	TGTGCCAGCAGCTTAACGGGAGGGGGGCAGTTCTTC	CASSLTGGGQFF
TRBV6-5	TRBJ2-1	NA	NA	TGTGCCAGCAGTTCGGGGATCAATGAGCAGTTCTTC	CASSSGINEQFF
TRBV28	TRBJ2-3	NA	TRBD1	TGTGCCAGCACCAAGAGTAGGGTTGACAGGGGCACAGATACGCAGTATTTT	CASTKSRVDRGTDTQYF
TRBV23-1	TRBJ2-3	NA	NA	TGCGCCAGCAGTCAATCGTTAGTACCCCGGGACACAGATACGCAGTATTTT	CASSQSLVPRDTDTQYF
TRBV7-3	TRBJ1-5	NA	NA	TGTGCCAGCAGCTTAACGATCGAGCAGCCCCAGCATTTT	CASSLTIEQPQHF
TRBV5-1	TRBJ2-5	NA	TRBD2	TGCGCCAGCAGCCCGGGGGCGGGGGGCCAAGAGACCCAGTACTTC	CASSPGAGGQETQYF
TRBV14	TRBJ1-6	NA	NA	TGTGCCAGCAGCCAAGATCCCGGGAATTCACCCCTCCACTTT	CASSQDPGNSPLHF
TRBV28	TRBJ1-4	NA	NA	TGTGCCAGCAGCAAAGGACGGGGGGACGAAAAACTGTTTTTT	CASSKGRGDEKLFF
TRBV7-2	TRBJ2-5	NA	NA	TGTGCCAGCAGCCTCACAGGGCTTCAAGAGACCCAGTACTTC	CASSLTGLQETQYF
TRBV5-6	TRBJ1-1	few	NA	TGTGCCAGCAGCTTGCGCCAGGTCTCTGAAGCTTTCTTT	CASSLRQVSEAFF
TRBV5-1	TRBJ1-4	NA	NA	TGCGCCAGCATGGACAGTGGCGCAACTAATGAAAAACTGTTTTTT	CASMDSGATNEKLFF
TRBV27	TRBJ2-3	NA	TRBD2	TGTGCCAGCAGTCCTCTAGCGGGAGGCCTCACAGATACGCAGTATTTT	CASSPLAGGLTDTQYF
TRBV6-6	TRBJ1-2	NA	NA	TGTGCCAGCAGTTCAGAAGGACTGGACTATGGCTACACCTTC	CASSSEGLDYGYTF
TRBV7-2	TRBJ2-1	NA	NA	TGTGCCAGCAGCCCCTACGGGTCCTCCCGGCGGAATGAGCAGTTCTTC	CASSPYGSSRRNEQFF
TRBV5-1	TRBJ2-2	NA	NA	TGCGCCAGCAGCTTGGGGGGGGAGTTCAGCGGGGAGCTGTTTTTT	CASSLGGEFSGELFF
TRBV7-9	TRBJ2-7	NA	NA	TGTGCCAGCAGCCCCCTCGGGAGCGACGAGCAGTACTTC	CASSPLGSDEQYF
TRBV15	TRBJ2-7	NA	NA	TGTGCCACCAGCTCGCCCCCGAGGGGGAGACAGGCTCTCTACGAGCAGTACTTC	CATSSPPRGRQALYEQYF
TRBV4-2	TRBJ2-7	NA	TRBD1	TGTGCCAGCAGCCAAGGGGGGGGGACAGGGAGCTACGAGCAGTACTTC	CASSQGGGTGSYEQYF
TRBV6-1	TRBJ2-3	NA	NA	TGTGCCAGCAGTGACTTCCCCACAGATACGCAGTATTTT	CASSDFPTDTQYF
TRBV29-1	TRBJ1-3	NA	TRBD1	TGCAGCGTAGGGACAGGGAAAGGAAACACCATATATTTT	CSVGTGKGNTIYF
TRBV29-1	TRBJ2-2	NA	NA	TGCAGCGTTGGACGCCAGGGTATAGGCGGGGAGCTGTTTTTT	CSVGRQGIGGELFF
TRBV2	TRBJ1-6	few	NA	TGTGCCAGCAGTGAAGGGACAGTAGGGTATCCCCTCCACTTT	CASSEGTVGYPLHF